This T cell receptor (beta chain) appears in the sequencing data of a study of blood T cell repertoires in COVID-19. Only in-frame clones appear in the TCRdb table, and some are missing; sequencing was by immunoSEQ multiplex PCR. The sample lists 150,000 or so clones, roughly 90% seen once, with 15% to 20% in the top ten. Germline CDR1 is SNHLY and CDR2 is FYNNEI. Trimming at V came to 6 bases and at J to 0 bases, leaving 3 bases not matched to a gene. The length of the CDR3 is 15 residues. The sequenced material came from peripheral blood. The receptor's source is a man in his 60s with active or convalescent COVID-19. The V and J genes are TRBV2 and TRBJ2-2; 8 bases fit TRBD1. CDR3 DNA: TGTGCCAGCAGACCGACAGGGGCGAACACCGGGGAGCTGTTTTTT. It specifies CASRPTGANTGELFF. Full variable domain (rest looked up from reference TRBV2 and TRBJ2-2): EPEVTQTPSHQVTQMGQEVILRCVPISNHLYFYWYRQILGQKVEFLVSFYNNEISEKSEIFDDQFSVERPDGSNFTLKIRSTKLEDSAMYFCASRPTGANTGELFFGEGSRLTVL.